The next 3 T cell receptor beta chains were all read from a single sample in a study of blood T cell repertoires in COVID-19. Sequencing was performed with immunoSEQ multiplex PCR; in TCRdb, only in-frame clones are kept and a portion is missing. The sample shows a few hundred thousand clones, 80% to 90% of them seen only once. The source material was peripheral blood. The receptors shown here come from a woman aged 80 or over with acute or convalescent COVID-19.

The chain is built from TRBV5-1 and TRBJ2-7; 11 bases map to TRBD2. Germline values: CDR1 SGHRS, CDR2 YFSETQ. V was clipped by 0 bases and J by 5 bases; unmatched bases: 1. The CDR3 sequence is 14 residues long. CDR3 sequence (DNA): TGCGCCAGCAGCTTGGCACTAGCGGGAGACGAGCAGTACTTC. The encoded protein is CASSLALAGDEQYF.

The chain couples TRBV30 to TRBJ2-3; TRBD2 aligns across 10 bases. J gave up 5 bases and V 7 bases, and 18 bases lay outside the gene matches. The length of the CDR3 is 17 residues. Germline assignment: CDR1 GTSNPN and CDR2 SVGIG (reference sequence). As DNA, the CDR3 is TGTGCCTCCTCAGCGGGGGGGCCCCTCGGGATCCTAGATACGCAGTATTTT. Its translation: CASSAGGPLGILDTQYF.

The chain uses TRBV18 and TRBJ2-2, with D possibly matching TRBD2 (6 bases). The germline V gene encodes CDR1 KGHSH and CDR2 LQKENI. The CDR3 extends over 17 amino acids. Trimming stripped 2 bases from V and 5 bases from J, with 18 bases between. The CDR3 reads CASSPIASASGTGELFF. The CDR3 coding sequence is TGTGCCAGCTCACCAATCGCTAGCGCATCGGGGACCGGGGAGCTGTTTTTT.